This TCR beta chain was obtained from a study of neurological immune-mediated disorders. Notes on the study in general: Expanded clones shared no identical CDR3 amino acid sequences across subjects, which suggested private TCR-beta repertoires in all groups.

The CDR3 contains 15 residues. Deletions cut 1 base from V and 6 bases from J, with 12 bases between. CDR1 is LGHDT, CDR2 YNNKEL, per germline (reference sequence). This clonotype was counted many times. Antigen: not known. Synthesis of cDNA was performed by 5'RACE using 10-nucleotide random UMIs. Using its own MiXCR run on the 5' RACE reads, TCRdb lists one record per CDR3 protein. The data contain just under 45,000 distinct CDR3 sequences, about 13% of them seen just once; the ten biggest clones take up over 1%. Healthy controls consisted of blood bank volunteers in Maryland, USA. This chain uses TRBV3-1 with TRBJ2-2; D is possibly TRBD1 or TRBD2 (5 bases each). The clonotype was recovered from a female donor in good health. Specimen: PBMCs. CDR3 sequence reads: CASSQVAGRAGELFF. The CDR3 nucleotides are TGTGCCAGCAGCCAAGTGGCAGGGAGAGCCGGGGAGCTGTTTTTT.